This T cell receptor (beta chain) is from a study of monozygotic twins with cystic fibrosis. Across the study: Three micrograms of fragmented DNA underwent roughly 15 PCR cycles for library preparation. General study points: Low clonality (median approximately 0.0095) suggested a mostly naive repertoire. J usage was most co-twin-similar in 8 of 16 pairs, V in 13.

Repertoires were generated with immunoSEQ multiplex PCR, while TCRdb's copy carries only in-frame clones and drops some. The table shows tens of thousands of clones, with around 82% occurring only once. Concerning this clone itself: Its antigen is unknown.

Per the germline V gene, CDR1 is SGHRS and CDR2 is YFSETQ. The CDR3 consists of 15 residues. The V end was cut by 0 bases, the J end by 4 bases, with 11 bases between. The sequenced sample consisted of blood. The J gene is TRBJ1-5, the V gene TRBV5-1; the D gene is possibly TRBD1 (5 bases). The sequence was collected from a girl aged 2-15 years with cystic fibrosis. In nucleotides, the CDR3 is TGCGCCAGCAGCTTGGGCCAGGGCTATAATCAGCCCCAGCATTTT. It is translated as CASSLGQGYNQPQHF.